This T cell receptor (beta chain) was retrieved from a study of control samples from healthy donors and cancer patients. Some clones are missing from TCRdb's copy, which holds only in-frame ones; the method was immunoSEQ multiplex PCR. The data show about 81,000 clones, just under 95% seen once. The ends were cut back, 4 bases at V and 6 bases at J, with 17 bases in the middle. The CDR3 runs to 14 residues. The germline V gene has CDR1 SGDLS and CDR2 YYNGEE. The sequencing sample was made of blood. The J gene is TRBJ2-7, the V gene TRBV9; D remains ambiguous. The TCR originated in a woman aged 18-35 years in good health. The CDR3 DNA follows: TGTGCCAGCAGCCTCCAGGAGTTTAAGGGCGAGCAGTACTTC. Protein: CASSLQEFKGEQYF.